The 18 T cell receptor beta chains below come from one sample, sequenced in a study of blood T cell repertoires in COVID-19. Method: immunoSEQ multiplex PCR; TCRdb's copy keeps in-frame clones and lacks some. The sample has 150,000 to 250,000 clones, about four fifths seen once. The specimen sequenced was peripheral blood. The receptors originated from a woman aged 35 to 49 with COVID-19, enrolled during active disease.

The chain joins TRBV19 to TRBJ2-2; 7 bases map to TRBD2. The CDR3 is made up of 14 amino acids. The junction had 7 bases not matched to a gene; V was cut back by 5 bases and J by 7 bases. From germline, CDR1 is LNHDA and CDR2 SQIVND (reference sequence). The CDR3 region is CASSLGLPYGELFF. The CDR3 region has the DNA TGTGCCAGTAGTCTGGGACTACCGTACGGGGAGCTGTTTTTT.

The chain joins TRBV5-1 to TRBJ1-5, with TRBD1 identical over 7 bases. Looked up from germline, CDR1 is SGHRS and CDR2 is YFSETQ. The CDR3 consists of 18 residues. J gave up 4 bases and V 2 bases, and 15 bases lay outside the gene matches. The CDR3 sequence: CASSLRPLDRDLNQPQHF. The CDR3 bases are TGCGCCAGCAGCTTACGACCCTTAGACAGGGATCTTAATCAGCCCCAGCATTTT.

The genes are TRBV7-2 and TRBJ2-7, with a tentative D call TRBD2 (7 bases). CDR3 length equals 14 residues. Germline V gene sequence: CDR1 SGHTA, CDR2 FQGNSA. Between the trimmed V and J ends, which lost 4 bases and 2 bases, there was a span of 12 bases. DNA of the CDR3: TGTGCCAGCAGCTCGGTCGGGGGGCCCTACGAGCAGTACTTC. Its translation: CASSSVGGPYEQYF.

The V gene is TRBV18, the J gene TRBJ1-4, with a possible D match to TRBD1 (5 bases). Trimming removed 6 bases from V and 4 bases from J, with 12 bases in between. Germline V gene data show CDR1 as KGHSH and CDR2 as LQKENI. The CDR3 runs 14 residues. CDR3 sequence reads: CASSPGLDNEKLFF. Written as DNA, the CDR3 is TGTGCCAGCTCTCCGGGACTGGATAATGAAAAACTGTTTTTT.

This clone was counted between two and nine times. The chain has TRBV6-5 and TRBJ1-3, with D uncertain. CDR1 is MNHEY and CDR2 is SVGAGI in the germline V gene. Trimming shortened V by 8 bases and J by 3 bases, and 5 bases separated the two germline ends. CDR3 length: 11 amino acids. The DNA for the CDR3 is TGTGCCAGCTATATTGGAAACACCATATATTTT. It codes for CASYIGNTIYF.

The CDR3 region has the DNA TGTGCCAGCAGGCGGACCGGGACTAGCGGGGCCAATGAGCAGTTCTTC. It encodes CASRRTGTSGANEQFF. The chain has TRBV2 and TRBJ2-1, with 13 bases fitting TRBD2. V gave up 6 bases and J gave up 6 bases; unmatched junction bases: 8. Germline V gene lookup returns CDR1 SNHLY and CDR2 FYNNEI. The CDR3 is made up of 16 amino acids. Based on the CDR3 plus reference TRBV2 and TRBJ2-1, the full variable domain is EPEVTQTPSHQVTQMGQEVILRCVPISNHLYFYWYRQILGQKVEFLVSFYNNEISEKSEIFDDQFSVERPDGSNFTLKIRSTKLEDSAMYFCASRRTGTSGANEQFFGPGTRLTVL.

This clone was seen a handful of times. J is TRBJ2-5 and V is TRBV29-1; 9 nucleotides line up with TRBD2. Germline V gene lookup returns CDR1 SQVTM and CDR2 ANQGSEA. The CDR3 runs to 15 residues. The trim removed 6 bases at V and 1 base at J, leaving 9 bases unmatched. The CDR3 DNA sequence: TGCAGCGTCCGGCGAGCGGGAGGTACCCAAGAGACCCAGTACTTC. Protein product: CSVRRAGGTQETQYF.

The chain uses TRBV5-1 and TRBJ2-5, with 12 positions matching TRBD2. The CDR3 consists of 17 residues. V lost 3 bases, J lost 1 base, and 7 bases stayed unmatched. Germline V gene sequence: CDR1 SGHRS, CDR2 YFSETQ. CDR3 sequence: CASSYGLAGLSQETQYF. CDR3 sequence (DNA): TGCGCCAGCAGCTATGGACTAGCGGGGCTTTCCCAAGAGACCCAGTACTTC. Drawing the rest from reference TRBV5-1 and TRBJ2-5, the complete variable domain is KAGVTQTPRYLIKTRGQQVTLSCSPISGHRSVSWYQQTPGQGLQFLFEYFSETQRNKGNFPGRFSGRQFSNSRSEMNVSTLELGDSALYLCASSYGLAGLSQETQYFGPGTRLLVL.

The chain joins TRBV9 to TRBJ2-5; TRBD2 agrees at 13 bases. Looked up from germline, CDR1 is SGDLS and CDR2 is YYNGEE. The trim removed 3 bases at V and 6 bases at J, leaving 5 bases unmatched. CDR3 size: 15 residues. The CDR3 here is CASSGGLAGMKTQYF. The CDR3 coding sequence is TGTGCCAGCAGCGGGGGACTAGCGGGGATGAAGACCCAGTACTTC.

J is TRBJ2-5 and V is TRBV7-9, with D uncertain. The CDR3 is made up of 13 amino acids. V dropped 0 bases and J dropped 1 base, with 3 bases sitting between them. CDR1 SEHNR and CDR2 FQNEAQ come from the germline V gene (reference sequence). CDR3 amino acids: CASSLASQETQYF. In nucleotides, the CDR3 is TGTGCCAGCAGCTTAGCCAGCCAAGAGACCCAGTACTTC.

The chain links TRBV5-5 to TRBJ2-3; tentative D call: TRBD1 (5 bases). V was pared by 1 base and J by 0 bases, with 9 bases between. CDR1 is SGHKS and CDR2 is YYEKEE in the germline V gene (reference sequence). The CDR3 is 15 residues long. Here the CDR3 reads CASSLPAGSTDTQYF. Here the CDR3 DNA reads TGTGCCAGCAGCTTGCCGGCAGGGAGCACAGATACGCAGTATTTT. Based on the CDR3 plus reference TRBV5-5 and TRBJ2-3, the full variable domain is DAGVTQSPTHLIKTRGQQVTLRCSPISGHKSVSWYQQVLGQGPQFIFQYYEKEERGRGNFPDRFSARQFPNYSSELNVNALLLGDSALYLCASSLPAGSTDTQYFGPGTRLTVL.

The chain couples TRBV7-8 to TRBJ1-4; TRBD1 is a possible D gene (6 bases). The CDR3 is 15 residues long. V lost 3 bases, J lost 5 bases, and 13 bases lay in between. CDR1 is SGHVS, CDR2 FQNEAQ, per germline. CDR3 DNA: TGTGCCAGCAGCTTGCCGGGACACGGGAATGAAAAACTGTTTTTT. Protein: CASSLPGHGNEKLFF.

The chain employs TRBV6-6 and TRBJ2-7; 9 nucleotides agree with TRBD2. Germline V gene data show CDR1 as MNHNY and CDR2 as SVGAGI (reference sequence). The CDR3 covers 15 residues. Unmatched junction bases numbered 11, after V lost 6 bases and J lost 5 bases. CDR3 amino acids: CASSPSLGTSNEQYF. CDR3 nucleotide sequence: TGTGCCAGCAGCCCAAGCCTTGGGACTAGCAACGAGCAGTACTTC.

This clone occurred a few times. The J gene is TRBJ2-7, the V gene TRBV6-2 or TRBV6-3; the D is unclear. V dropped 4 bases and J dropped 11 bases, with 15 bases sitting between them. The CDR3 length is 12 residues. Germline V gene sequence: CDR1 MNHEY, CDR2 SVGEGT. The CDR3, as DNA: TGTGCCAGCAGTTCCCAAACTCGTATAAAGTACTTC. Its protein is CASSSQTRIKYF.

The rearrangement joins TRBV27 to TRBJ2-1, with D maybe TRBD1 (6 bases). V was cut by 5 bases and J by 2 bases, with 10 bases left in between. Germline CDR1 MNHEY, CDR2 SMNVEV (reference sequence). There are 14 residues in the CDR3. The CDR3: CASSQRDTYNEQFF. DNA for the CDR3: TGTGCCAGCAGTCAACGGGACACCTACAATGAGCAGTTCTTC.

This rearrangement joins TRBV9 to TRBJ2-5, with D perhaps TRBD2 (5 bases). Germline CDR1 and CDR2: SGDLS and YYNGEE. V lost 0 bases and J lost 1, with 16 bases in between. This CDR3 contains 17 residues. This chain's CDR3 is CASSVEVGGGLQETQYF. The CDR3 DNA sequence: TGTGCCAGCAGCGTAGAGGTGGGCGGCGGACTCCAAGAGACCCAGTACTTC.

This chain links TRBV6-1 with TRBJ2-5; D is ambiguous. The CDR3 contains 13 residues. CDR1 MNHNS and CDR2 SASEGT come from the germline V gene. Trimming left V 1 base short and J 3 bases short, with 6 bases between. The CDR3 nucleotides read TGTGCCAGCAGTGAAGGGCCAGAAGAGACCCAGTACTTC. Translation: CASSEGPEETQYF.

The chain recombines TRBV7-6 with TRBJ2-7, with TRBD2 as a possible D gene (5 bases). CDR3 size: 15 residues. Trimming took 5 bases from V and 1 from J, leaving 15 bases between them. Per germline, CDR1 SGHVS and CDR2 FNYEAQ. CDR3 amino acids: CASSPARGGSYEQYF. The CDR3 DNA reads TGTGCCAGCAGCCCAGCACGGGGTGGATCCTACGAGCAGTACTTC. Variable domain in full (rest from reference TRBV7-6 and TRBJ2-7): GAGVSQSPRYKVTKRGQDVALRCDPISGHVSLYWYRQALGQGPEFLTYFNYEAQQDKSGLPNDRFSAERPEGSISTLTIQRTEQRDSAMYRCASSPARGGSYEQYFGPGTRLTVT.